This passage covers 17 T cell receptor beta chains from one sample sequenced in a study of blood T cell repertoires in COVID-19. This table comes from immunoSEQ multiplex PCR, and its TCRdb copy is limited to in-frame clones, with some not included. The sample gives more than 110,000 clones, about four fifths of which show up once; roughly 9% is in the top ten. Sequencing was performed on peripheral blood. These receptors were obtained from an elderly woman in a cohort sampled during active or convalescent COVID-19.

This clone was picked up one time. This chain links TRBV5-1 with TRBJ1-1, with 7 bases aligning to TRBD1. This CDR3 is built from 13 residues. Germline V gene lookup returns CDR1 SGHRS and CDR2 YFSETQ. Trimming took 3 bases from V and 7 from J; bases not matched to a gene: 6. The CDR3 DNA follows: TGCGCCAGCAGCTGGAGGCAGGGGGTTGAAGCTTTCTTT. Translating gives CASSWRQGVEAFF.

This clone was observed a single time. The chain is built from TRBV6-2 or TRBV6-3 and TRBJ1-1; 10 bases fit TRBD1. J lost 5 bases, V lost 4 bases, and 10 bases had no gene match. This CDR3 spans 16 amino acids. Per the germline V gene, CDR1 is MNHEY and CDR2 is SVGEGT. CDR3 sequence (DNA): TGTGCCAGCAGTTGGCGACAGGGGGCGTTTAAAACTGAAGCTTTCTTT. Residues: CASSWRQGAFKTEAFF.

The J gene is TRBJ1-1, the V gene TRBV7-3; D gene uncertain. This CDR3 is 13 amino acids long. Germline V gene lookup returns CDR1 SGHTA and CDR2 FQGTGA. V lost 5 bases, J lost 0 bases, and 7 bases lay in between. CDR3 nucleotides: TGTGCCAGCAGCGCTGAGGTGAACACTGAAGCTTTCTTT. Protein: CASSAEVNTEAFF.

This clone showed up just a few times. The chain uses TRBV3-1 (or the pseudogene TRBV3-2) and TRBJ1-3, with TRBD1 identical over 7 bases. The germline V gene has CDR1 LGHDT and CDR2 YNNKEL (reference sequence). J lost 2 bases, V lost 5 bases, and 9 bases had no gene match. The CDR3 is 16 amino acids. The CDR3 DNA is TGTGCCAGCAGCTACTCGGACAGGATGGCTGGAAACACCATATATTTT. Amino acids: CASSYSDRMAGNTIYF.

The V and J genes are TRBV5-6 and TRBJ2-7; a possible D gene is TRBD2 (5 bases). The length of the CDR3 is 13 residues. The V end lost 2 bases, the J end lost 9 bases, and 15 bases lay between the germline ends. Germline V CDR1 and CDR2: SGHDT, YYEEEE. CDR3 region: CASSFGWAGGQYV. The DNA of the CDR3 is TGTGCCAGCAGCTTTGGGTGGGCTGGAGGGCAGTACGTC.

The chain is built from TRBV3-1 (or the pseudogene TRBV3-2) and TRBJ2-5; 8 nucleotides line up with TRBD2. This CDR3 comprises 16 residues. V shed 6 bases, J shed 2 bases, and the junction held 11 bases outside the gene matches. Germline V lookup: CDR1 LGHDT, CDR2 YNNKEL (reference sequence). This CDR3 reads CASRPPTSGLQETQYF. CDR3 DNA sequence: TGTGCCAGCAGGCCCCCTACTAGCGGATTACAAGAGACCCAGTACTTC.

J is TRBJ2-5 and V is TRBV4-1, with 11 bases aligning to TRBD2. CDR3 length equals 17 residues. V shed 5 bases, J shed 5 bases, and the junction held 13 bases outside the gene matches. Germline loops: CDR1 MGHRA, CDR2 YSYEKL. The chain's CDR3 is CASSSGVAGGVQETQYF. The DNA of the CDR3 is TGCGCCAGCAGCTCTGGGGTAGCGGGGGGGGTCCAGGAGACCCAGTACTTC.

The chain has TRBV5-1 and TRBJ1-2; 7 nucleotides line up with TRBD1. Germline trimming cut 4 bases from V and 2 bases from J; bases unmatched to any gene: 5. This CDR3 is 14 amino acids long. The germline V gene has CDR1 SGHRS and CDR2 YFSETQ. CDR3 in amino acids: CASSQGQRNYGYTF. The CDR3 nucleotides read TGCGCCAGCAGCCAGGGACAGAGGAACTATGGCTACACCTTC.

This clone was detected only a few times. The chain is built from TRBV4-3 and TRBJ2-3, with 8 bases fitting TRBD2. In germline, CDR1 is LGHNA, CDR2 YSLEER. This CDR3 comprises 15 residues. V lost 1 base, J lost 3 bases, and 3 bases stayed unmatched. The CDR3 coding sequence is TGCGCCAGCAGCCAAGGGCCGGGGGGGACAGATACGCAGTATTTT. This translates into CASSQGPGGTDTQYF.

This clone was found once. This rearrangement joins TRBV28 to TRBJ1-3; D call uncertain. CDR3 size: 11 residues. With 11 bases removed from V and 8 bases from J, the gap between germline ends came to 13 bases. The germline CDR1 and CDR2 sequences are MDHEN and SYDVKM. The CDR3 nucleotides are TGTGCCGGAGCATCAAAGGACACCATATATTTT. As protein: CAGASKDTIYF. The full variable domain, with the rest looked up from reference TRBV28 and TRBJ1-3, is DVKVTQSSRYLVKRTGEKVFLECVQDMDHENMFWYRQDPGLGLRLIYFSYDVKMKEKGDIPEGYSVSREKKERFSLILESASTNQTSMYLCAGASKDTIYFGEGSWLTVV.

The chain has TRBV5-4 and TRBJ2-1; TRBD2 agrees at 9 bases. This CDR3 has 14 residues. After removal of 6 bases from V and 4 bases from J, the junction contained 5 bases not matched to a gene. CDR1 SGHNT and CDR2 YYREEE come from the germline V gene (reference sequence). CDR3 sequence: CASKSSGGYNEQFF. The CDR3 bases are TGTGCCAGCAAATCCAGCGGGGGGTACAATGAGCAGTTCTTC.

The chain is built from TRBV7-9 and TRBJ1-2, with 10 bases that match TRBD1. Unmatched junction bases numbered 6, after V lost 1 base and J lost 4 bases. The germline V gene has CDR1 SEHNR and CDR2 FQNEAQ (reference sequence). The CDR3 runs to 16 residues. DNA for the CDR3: TGTGCCAGCAGCTTAGGAGACAGGGGGCGCGGCTATGGCTACACCTTC. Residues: CASSLGDRGRGYGYTF.

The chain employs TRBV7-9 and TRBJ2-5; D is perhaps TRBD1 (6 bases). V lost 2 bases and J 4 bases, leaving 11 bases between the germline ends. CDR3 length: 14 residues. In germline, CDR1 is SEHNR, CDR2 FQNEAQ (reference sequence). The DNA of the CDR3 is TGTGCCAGCAGCTTATCCCAGGGGTTAGAGACCCAGTACTTC. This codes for CASSLSQGLETQYF.

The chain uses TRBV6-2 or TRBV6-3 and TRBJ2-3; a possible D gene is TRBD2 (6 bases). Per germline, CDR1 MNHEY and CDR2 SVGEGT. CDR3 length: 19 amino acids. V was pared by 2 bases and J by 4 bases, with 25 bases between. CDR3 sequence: CASSYNIRDSTLRSDTQYF. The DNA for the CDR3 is TGTGCCAGCAGTTACAACATCCGGGACTCCACCTTACGGTCAGATACGCAGTATTTT.

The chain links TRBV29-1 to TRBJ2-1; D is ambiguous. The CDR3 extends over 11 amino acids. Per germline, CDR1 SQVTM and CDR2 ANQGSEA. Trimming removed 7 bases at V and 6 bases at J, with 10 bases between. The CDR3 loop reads CSARYSNEQFF. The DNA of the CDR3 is TGCAGCGCAAGATACTCCAATGAGCAGTTCTTC.

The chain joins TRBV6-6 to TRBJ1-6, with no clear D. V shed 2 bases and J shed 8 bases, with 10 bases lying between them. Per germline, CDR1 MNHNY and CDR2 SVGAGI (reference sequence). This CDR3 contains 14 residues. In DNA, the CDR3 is TGTGCCAGCAGTTACCGGAAACAGCATTCACCCCTCCACTTT. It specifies CASSYRKQHSPLHF.

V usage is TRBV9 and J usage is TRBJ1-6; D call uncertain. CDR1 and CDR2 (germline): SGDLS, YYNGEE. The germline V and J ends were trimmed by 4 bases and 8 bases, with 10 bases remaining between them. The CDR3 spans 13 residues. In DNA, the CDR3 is TGTGCCAGCAGCCCTGGACTGGATTCACCCCTCCACTTT. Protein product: CASSPGLDSPLHF.